These T cell receptor beta chains were read from a single sample in a study of post-analysis software for immune sequencing data. TCRdb fed the PCR reads into MiXCR, producing one record per CDR3 protein. The sample lists around 400,000 distinct CDR3 sequences; around 37% were seen once. Sequencing input: blood. The receptors shown here come from a girl under 18 with multiple sclerosis. CDR3s leave out the opening cysteine and the closing phenylalanine or tryptophan. The order of the fields is V gene, CDR3 protein.

v_call: TRBV4-1
cdr3_aa: ASSQTRQGPYEQY

v_call: TRBV7-3
cdr3_aa: ASSLTTSGAGERF

v_call: TRBV12-3/TRBV12-4
cdr3_aa: ASSLTENNSPLH

v_call: TRBV4-1
cdr3_aa: ASSQGLPGGNEQF

v_call: TRBV7-2
cdr3_aa: ASRSGGSTGTQY

v_call: TRBV28
cdr3_aa: ASRIAGRAYEQY

v_call: TRBV29-1
cdr3_aa: SAGGTYEQY

v_call: TRBV7-9
cdr3_aa: ASSPGHAYT

v_call: TRBV7-2
cdr3_aa: ASSLATGVLGGYT

v_call: TRBV5-6
cdr3_aa: ASSWGRQGTGYT

v_call: TRBV7-9
cdr3_aa: ASSPFETTYEQY

v_call: TRBV6-6
cdr3_aa: ASSYAAGSPLH

v_call: TRBV12-3/TRBV12-4
cdr3_aa: ASSFAGAGDTQY

v_call: TRBV5-1
cdr3_aa: ASSLDGGHGEQY

v_call: TRBV3-1
cdr3_aa: ASSQVAGGNTDTQY

v_call: TRBV4-1
cdr3_aa: ASSQVFSAREQY

v_call: TRBV12-3/TRBV12-4
cdr3_aa: ASSAGGYTDTQY

v_call: TRBV7-9
cdr3_aa: ASSLDVPNTEAF

v_call: TRBV6-6
cdr3_aa: ASSYLPGQAYEQY

v_call: TRBV3-1
cdr3_aa: ASSQGGGSRKY

v_call: TRBV7-9
cdr3_aa: ASSLVGSRAHYNEQF

v_call: TRBV28
cdr3_aa: ASSLSPFRRGRTASGGAYEQY

v_call: TRBV5-1
cdr3_aa: ASSFPGSSYNEQF

v_call: TRBV6-1
cdr3_aa: ASSGTGVPLPETQY

v_call: TRBV6-5
cdr3_aa: ASSYVDRGLGEQY

v_call: TRBV10-3
cdr3_aa: AISSGTGAQETQY

v_call: TRBV5-1
cdr3_aa: ASSHSIGEEETQY

v_call: TRBV29-1
cdr3_aa: SVEAGTGGEETQY

v_call: TRBV14
cdr3_aa: ASSQGTGYEQF